The rows below give T cell receptor beta chains drawn from one sample of a study of shared clonotypes between healthy human individuals. Here immunoSEQ multiplex PCR was the method, and the copy in TCRdb shows in-frame clones only, minus some. The sample holds roughly 1 million clones, about 75% seen once. The sample comprised memory CD4+ T cells sorted from blood. The receptors were sampled from a man aged 18 to 29 in good health. Both conserved end residues are part of each CDR3. The order of the fields is clone size, D gene, V gene, J gene, CDR3 protein, CDR3 DNA. A D gene is named only where the DNA matches it firmly. Not all rows give a size; the values are once, few, many and, for expanded clones, a class.

NA	NA	TRBV30	TRBJ2-5	CAWARQVGETQYF	TGTGCCTGGGCAAGACAGGTAGGGGAGACCCAGTACTTC
NA	NA	TRBV30	TRBJ1-5	CAWSAEQGMYQPQHF	TGTGCCTGGAGTGCCGAACAGGGAATGTATCAGCCCCAGCATTTT
once	TRBD1	TRBV2	TRBJ2-5	CASSEVGTVMPTQYF	TGTGCCAGCAGTGAAGTGGGGACAGTGATGCCGACCCAGTACTTC
NA	TRBD1	TRBV6-1	TRBJ1-2	CASSTTGQGVGGYTF	TGTGCCAGCAGTACCACGGGACAGGGGGTAGGAGGCTACACCTTC
NA	TRBD1	TRBV27	TRBJ2-3	CASSWTGLQVETDTQYF	TGTGCCAGCAGCTGGACAGGGTTACAGGTAGAAACAGATACGCAGTATTTT
NA	TRBD1	TRBV6-5	TRBJ2-7	CASTREGASYEQYF	TGTGCCAGCACTCGAGAGGGGGCAAGCTACGAGCAGTACTTC
many	NA	TRBV19	TRBJ2-3	CASSMRGARTQYF	TGTGCCAGTAGTATGCGTGGGGCGCGTACGCAGTATTTT
once	NA	TRBV5-4	TRBJ1-2	CASSHSGSNYGYTF	TGTGCCAGCAGCCATAGCGGGAGTAACTATGGCTACACCTTC
NA	NA	TRBV15	TRBJ1-1	CAIPGPKAEAFF	TGTGCCATTCCAGGTCCTAAGGCTGAAGCTTTCTTT
few	NA	TRBV5-6	TRBJ2-2	CASTNQGELFF	TGTGCCAGCACTAACCAAGGGGAGCTGTTTTTT
NA	NA	TRBV30	TRBJ2-5	CAWSQGGQETQYF	TGTGCCTGGAGTCAAGGGGGCCAAGAGACCCAGTACTTC
NA	NA	TRBV7-8	TRBJ1-1	CASSLAPGTVNTEAFF	TGTGCCAGCAGCTTAGCCCCTGGGACGGTGAACACTGAAGCTTTCTTT
once	TRBD1	TRBV6-5	TRBJ2-2	CASGRQGANTGELFF	TGTGCCAGCGGGCGACAGGGGGCGAACACCGGGGAGCTGTTTTTT
NA	NA	TRBV2	TRBJ2-1	CASSQTSNEQFF	TGTGCCAGCAGTCAGACTAGCAATGAGCAGTTCTTC
NA	TRBD1	TRBV7-8	TRBJ2-7	CASSLATTGQGATYEQYF	TGTGCCAGCAGCTTAGCGACTACGGGACAGGGGGCAACCTACGAGCAGTACTTC
NA	NA	TRBV5-1	TRBJ1-2	CASSLADPFASGYGYTF	TGCGCCAGCAGCCTAGCGGATCCTTTTGCCTCTGGCTATGGCTACACCTTC
NA	TRBD1	TRBV5-1	TRBJ2-1	CASSLVAGGSYNEQFF	TGCGCCAGCAGCTTGGTGGCAGGGGGTTCTTACAATGAGCAGTTCTTC